The subject of this entry is one TCR beta chain. Its specific antigen is unknown. No quality values exist for individual bases; no much larger clone is one base distant. The CDR3, cysteine through phenylalanine, is 15 amino acids long. The sequence is cut down to CDR3 DNA, 45 bases in frame from base 1. According to the germline V gene, CDR1 reads SGHRS and CDR2 reads YFSETQ. Relative to germline, V is missing 5 bases and J is missing 5 bases, with 7 bases of the junction outside any gene match. The CDR3 regions of human TCRbeta chains were subjected to immunosequencing. On the study's bioinformatics: Repertoire TCRs were matched against a reference library of SARS-CoV-2-specific TCRs generated with the MIRA antigen-specificity platform. Breadth was defined as the fraction of unique TCRs that were SARS-CoV-2-associated, and depth was defined as the fraction of total T cells that were SARS-CoV-2-associated. Using the MIRA data, each spike-specific TCR was mapped to the spike region that the TCR reacts to and placed in a CD4 or CD8 class. Log10-transformed breadth and depth values were compared by one-way ANOVA with Sidak's multiple comparisons tests. Not all clones reach the TCRdb copy of this immuneACCESS table, which keeps in-frame sequences only. Checked studies attribute under half of the gap to unresolved V genes and leave the rest unexplained. V, J and clone size derive from that table, while D and trimming were established from the DNA sequence. The sample records more than 95,000 clones, about 89% of which are singletons. 15% to 20% of the sample belongs to the ten largest clones.

The data were obtained in a study of T cell responses to AZD1222 COVID-19 vaccine (dated by TCRdb to 2020 to 2023). Regarding the research as a whole: AZD1222 recipients given second doses at about 4 weeks or at about 12 weeks were pooled, since spike-specific TCR depth and breadth were not found to differ between the two schedules. Trial participants were enrolled by age into 18-55, 56-69 and 70-plus year subgroups, with roughly 160, 29 and 62 TCR-sequenced participants respectively. TCR sequencing covered some 250 trial participants: 200 to 210 given two doses of AZD1222 and 26 given two doses of MenACWY control vaccine.

On the study overall, not on this receptor specifically: Only a handful of AZD1222 recipients were SARS-CoV-2 seropositive at baseline, limiting conclusions about previously exposed vaccinees. Most participants were white British and females outnumbered males, and the authors suggested that clonal diversity may have been underestimated. In the small 56-69-year group, the increase in depth fell short of significance, most likely because of low power. Because no samples from the day 14 peak response were available, repertoires could be characterized only after the peak T cell response. After two AZD1222 doses, both the breadth and the depth of spike-specific TCRs were significantly higher than at day 0 and than in MenACWY recipients. Nearly half of unique spike-specific TCRs reportedly recognized epitopes outside regions mutated in the B.1.351 and B.1.1.7 variants. The vaccine-associated CD4 TCRs covered the entire spike protein, and the dominant responses fell in regions 160-218 and 743-854.

Per the publication, the time point label means: baseline before first vaccination. Vaccinee samples came from UK trials COV001 and COV002, including a single-blind randomized controlled phase 2/3 trial of AZD1222 (ChAdOx1 nCoV-19) in healthy adults. For TCRbeta chain sequencing, PBMC samples from trial participants were taken at day 0 and at day 28 after the second dose. The starting material was peripheral blood, obtained on day 0 of AZD1222 vaccination. This clonotype originated in an adult in good health. The chain links TRBV5-1 with TRBJ2-5; TRBD1 matches 12 bases in the middle. The CDR3 in this case is CASRSGTGGQETQYF. The nucleotides read TGCGCCAGCAGATCCGGGACAGGGGGCCAGGAGACCCAGTACTTC.